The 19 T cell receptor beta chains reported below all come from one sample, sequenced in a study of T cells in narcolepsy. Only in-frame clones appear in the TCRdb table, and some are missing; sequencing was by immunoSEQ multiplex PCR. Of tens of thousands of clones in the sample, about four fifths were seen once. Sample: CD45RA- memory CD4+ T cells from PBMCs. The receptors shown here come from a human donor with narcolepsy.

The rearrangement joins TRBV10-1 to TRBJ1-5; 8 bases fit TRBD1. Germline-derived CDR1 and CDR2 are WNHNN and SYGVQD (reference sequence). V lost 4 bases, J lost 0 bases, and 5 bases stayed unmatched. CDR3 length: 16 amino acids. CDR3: CASSGTGPYSNQPQHF. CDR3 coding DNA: TGCGCCAGCAGTGGGACAGGGCCTTATAGCAATCAGCCCCAGCATTTT.

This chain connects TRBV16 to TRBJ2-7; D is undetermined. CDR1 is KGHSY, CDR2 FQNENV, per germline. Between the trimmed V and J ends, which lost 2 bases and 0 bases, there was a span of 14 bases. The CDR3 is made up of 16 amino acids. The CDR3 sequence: CASSQPGPRSSYEQYF. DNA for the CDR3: TGTGCCAGCAGCCAACCCGGGCCCCGCAGCTCCTACGAGCAGTACTTC.

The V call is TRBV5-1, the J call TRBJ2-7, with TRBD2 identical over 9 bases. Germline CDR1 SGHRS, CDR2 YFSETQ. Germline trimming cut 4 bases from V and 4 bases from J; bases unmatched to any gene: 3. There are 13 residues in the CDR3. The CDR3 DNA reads TGCGCCAGCAGCCCTAGCGGGGTATACGAGCAGTACTTC. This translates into CASSPSGVYEQYF. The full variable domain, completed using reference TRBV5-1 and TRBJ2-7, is KAGVTQTPRYLIKTRGQQVTLSCSPISGHRSVSWYQQTPGQGLQFLFEYFSETQRNKGNFPGRFSGRQFSNSRSEMNVSTLELGDSALYLCASSPSGVYEQYFGPGTRLTVT.

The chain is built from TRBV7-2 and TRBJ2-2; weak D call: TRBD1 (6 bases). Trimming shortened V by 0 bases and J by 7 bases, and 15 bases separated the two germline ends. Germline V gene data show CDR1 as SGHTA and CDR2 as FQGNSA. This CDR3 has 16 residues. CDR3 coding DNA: TGTGCCAGCAGCTTAGCGGGGGCAGGGGCTGGCGGGGAGCTGTTTTTT. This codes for CASSLAGAGAGGELFF. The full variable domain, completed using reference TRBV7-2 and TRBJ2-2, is GAGVSQSPSNKVTEKGKDVELRCDPISGHTALYWYRQSLGQGLEFLIYFQGNSAPDKSGLPSDRFSAERTGGSVSTLTIQRTQQEDSAVYLCASSLAGAGAGGELFFGEGSRLTVL.

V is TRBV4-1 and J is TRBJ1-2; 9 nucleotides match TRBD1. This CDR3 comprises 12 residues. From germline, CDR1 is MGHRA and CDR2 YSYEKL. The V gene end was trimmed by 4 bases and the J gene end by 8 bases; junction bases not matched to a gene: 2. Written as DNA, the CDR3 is TGCGCCAGCAGCCCCGGGACAGGGGGCTACACCTTC. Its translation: CASSPGTGGYTF.

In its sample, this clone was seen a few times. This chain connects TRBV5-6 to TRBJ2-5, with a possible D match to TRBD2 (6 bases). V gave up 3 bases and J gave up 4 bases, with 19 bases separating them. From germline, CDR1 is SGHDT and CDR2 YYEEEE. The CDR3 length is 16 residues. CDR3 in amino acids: CASSWAPGSSGETQYF. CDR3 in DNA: TGTGCCAGCAGCTGGGCGCCCGGGAGCTCAGGAGAGACCCAGTACTTC.

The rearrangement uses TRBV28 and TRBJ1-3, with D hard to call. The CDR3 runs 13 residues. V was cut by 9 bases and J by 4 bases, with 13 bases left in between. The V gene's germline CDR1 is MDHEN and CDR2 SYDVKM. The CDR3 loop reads CASLGPGGNTIYF. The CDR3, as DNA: TGTGCCAGTCTCGGACCGGGAGGAAACACCATATATTTT.

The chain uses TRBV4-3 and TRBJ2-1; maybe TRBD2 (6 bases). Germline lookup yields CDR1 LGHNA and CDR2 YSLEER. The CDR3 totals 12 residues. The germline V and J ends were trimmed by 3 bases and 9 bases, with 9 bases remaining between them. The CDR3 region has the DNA TGCGCCAGCAGCCAGGAGGGACGTGAGCAGTTCTTC. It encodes CASSQEGREQFF.

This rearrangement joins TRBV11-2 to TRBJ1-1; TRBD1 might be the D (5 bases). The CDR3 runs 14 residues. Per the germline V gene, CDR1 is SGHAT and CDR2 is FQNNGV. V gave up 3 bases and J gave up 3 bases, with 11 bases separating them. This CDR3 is CASSFGGRDTEAFF. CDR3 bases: TGTGCCAGCAGCTTTGGGGGACGGGACACTGAAGCTTTCTTT.

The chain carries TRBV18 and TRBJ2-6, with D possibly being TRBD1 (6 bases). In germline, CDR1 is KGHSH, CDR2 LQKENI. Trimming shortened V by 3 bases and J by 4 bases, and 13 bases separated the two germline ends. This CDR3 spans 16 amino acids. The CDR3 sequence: CASSPNSGAGANVLTF. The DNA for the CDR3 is TGTGCCAGCTCACCCAACTCAGGGGCGGGGGCCAACGTCCTGACTTTC.

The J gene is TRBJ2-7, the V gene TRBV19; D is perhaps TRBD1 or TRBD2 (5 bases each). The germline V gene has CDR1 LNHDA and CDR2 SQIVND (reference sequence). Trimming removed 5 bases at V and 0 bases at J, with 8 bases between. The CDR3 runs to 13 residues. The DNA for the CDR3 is TGTGCCAGTAGTTGGGACGTCTCCTACGAGCAGTACTTC. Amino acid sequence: CASSWDVSYEQYF.

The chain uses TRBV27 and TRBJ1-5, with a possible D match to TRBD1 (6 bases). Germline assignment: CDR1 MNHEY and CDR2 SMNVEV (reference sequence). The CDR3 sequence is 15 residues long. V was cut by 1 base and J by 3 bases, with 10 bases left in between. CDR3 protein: CASSLLGGANQPQHF. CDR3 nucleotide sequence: TGTGCCAGCAGTTTATTAGGGGGTGCCAATCAGCCCCAGCATTTT.

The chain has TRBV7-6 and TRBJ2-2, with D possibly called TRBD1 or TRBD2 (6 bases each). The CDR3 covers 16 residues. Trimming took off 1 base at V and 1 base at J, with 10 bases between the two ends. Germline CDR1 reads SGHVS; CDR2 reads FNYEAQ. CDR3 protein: CASSLVGGQNTGELFF. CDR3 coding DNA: TGTGCCAGCAGCTTAGTGGGGGGACAGAACACCGGGGAGCTGTTTTTT.

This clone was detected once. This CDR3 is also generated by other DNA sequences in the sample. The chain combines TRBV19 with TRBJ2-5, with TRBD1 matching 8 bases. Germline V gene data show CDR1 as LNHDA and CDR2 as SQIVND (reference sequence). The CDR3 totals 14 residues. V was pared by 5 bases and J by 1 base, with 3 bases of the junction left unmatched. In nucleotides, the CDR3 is TGTGCCAGTAGTGCCGGACAGGGCCAAGAGACCCAGTACTTC. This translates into CASSAGQGQETQYF.

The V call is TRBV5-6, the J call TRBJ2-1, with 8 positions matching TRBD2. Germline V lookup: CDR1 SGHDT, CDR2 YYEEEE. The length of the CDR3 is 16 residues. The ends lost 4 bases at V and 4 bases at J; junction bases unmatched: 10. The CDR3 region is CASSVAGGGKYNEQFF. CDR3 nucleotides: TGTGCCAGCAGCGTGGCCGGCGGGGGGAAGTACAATGAGCAGTTCTTC.

This CDR3 is CASSQSVTGLEPQHF. CDR3 nucleotides: TGCGCCAGCAGTCAATCGGTCACAGGGCTGGAGCCCCAGCATTTT. The J gene is TRBJ1-5, the V gene TRBV23-1; tentatively, D is TRBD1 (6 bases). TRBV23-1 is noted as an ORF with a role that remains uncertain. The CDR3 length is 15 residues. Trimming left V 0 bases short and J 8 bases short, with 14 bases between.

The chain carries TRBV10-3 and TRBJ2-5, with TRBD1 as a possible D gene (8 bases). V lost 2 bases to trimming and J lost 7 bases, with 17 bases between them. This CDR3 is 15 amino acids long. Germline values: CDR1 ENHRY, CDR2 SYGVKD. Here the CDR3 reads CAISENPQGEGTQYF. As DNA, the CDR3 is TGTGCCATCAGTGAGAATCCACAGGGGGAGGGGACCCAGTACTTC.

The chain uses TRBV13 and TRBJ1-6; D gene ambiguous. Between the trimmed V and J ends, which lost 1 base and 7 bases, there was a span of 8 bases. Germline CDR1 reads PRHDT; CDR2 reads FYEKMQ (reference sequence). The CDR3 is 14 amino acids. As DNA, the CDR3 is TGTGCCAGCAGCTTAGAAGGGAAAAATTCACCCCTCCACTTT. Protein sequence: CASSLEGKNSPLHF. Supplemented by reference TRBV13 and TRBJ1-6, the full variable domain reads AAGVIQSPRHLIKEKRETATLKCYPIPRHDTVYWYQQGPGQDPQFLISFYEKMQSDKGSIPDRFSAQQFSDYHSELNMSSLELGDSALYFCASSLEGKNSPLHFGNGTRLTVT.

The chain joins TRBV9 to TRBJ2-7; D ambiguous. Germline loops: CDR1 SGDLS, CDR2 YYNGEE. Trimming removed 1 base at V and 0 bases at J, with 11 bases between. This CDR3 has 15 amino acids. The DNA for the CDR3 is TGTGCCAGCAGCGTAACTGTGGATTCCTCCTACGAGCAGTACTTC. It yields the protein CASSVTVDSSYEQYF.